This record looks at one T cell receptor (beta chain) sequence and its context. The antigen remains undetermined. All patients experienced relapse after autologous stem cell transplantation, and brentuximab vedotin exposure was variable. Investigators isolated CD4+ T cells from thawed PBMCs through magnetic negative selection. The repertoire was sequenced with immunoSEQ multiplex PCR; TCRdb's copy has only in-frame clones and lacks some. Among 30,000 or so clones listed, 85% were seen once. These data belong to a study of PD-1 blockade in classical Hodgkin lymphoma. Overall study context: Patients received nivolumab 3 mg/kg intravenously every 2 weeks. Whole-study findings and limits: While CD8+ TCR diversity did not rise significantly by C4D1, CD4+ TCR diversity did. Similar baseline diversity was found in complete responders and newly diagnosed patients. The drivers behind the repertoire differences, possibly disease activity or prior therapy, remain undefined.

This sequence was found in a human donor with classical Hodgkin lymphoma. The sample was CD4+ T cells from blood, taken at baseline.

Here the CDR3 reads CASSLIGFQETQYF. CDR3 coding DNA: TGTGCCAGCAGTCTTATAGGGTTCCAAGAGACCCAGTACTTC. This chain connects TRBV6-6 to TRBJ2-5, with unresolved D. The CDR3 contains 14 residues. Germline CDR1 reads MNHNY; CDR2 reads SVGAGI (reference sequence). Between the trimmed V and J ends, which lost 5 bases and 1 base, there was a span of 11 bases.